This T cell receptor beta chain is drawn from a study of T cells in Graves' hyperthyroidism and ophthalmopathy. Study information: Peripheral blood samples were taken at initial diagnosis, prior to any treatment. Whole-study results and caveats: Ophthalmopathy got predicted by the model a median 6.5 months before its onset.

V was clipped by 5 bases and J by 13 bases, with 15 bases between them. Germline values: CDR1 SGHTA, CDR2 FQGNSA. The CDR3 loop spans 12 amino acids. The investigators amplified TCR beta CDR3 regions from RNA transcripts. A set of HTBI primers served as the primers for a first-round RT-PCR of the TCR CDR3. TCRdb re-called the multiplex PCR reads through MiXCR, storing one row per CDR3 protein. Here the sample spans nearly 600,000 distinct CDR3 sequences, roughly 13% being singletons. This clonotype was counted ten times or more. Antigen specificity is unknown. Ahead of any ophthalmopathy symptoms, the blood sample was obtained at the first diagnosis of hyperthyroidism.

Sequenced: blood. The V gene is TRBV7-2, the J gene TRBJ2-1; D unclear. This receptor was identified in a woman aged 25 to 39 with Graves' hyperthyroidism that later progressed to Graves' ophthalmopathy. The CDR3 sequence is CASSPEAPGQFF. CDR3 nucleotides: TGTGCCAGCAGCCCCGAAGCCCCCGGCCAGTTCTTC.